The 18 T cell receptor beta chains below were found in one sample sequenced in a study of cytomegalovirus exposure and HLA in healthy donors. PCR employed 60 Vbeta and 13 Jbeta primers. The table came from immunoSEQ multiplex PCR; TCRdb's copy has only in-frame clones and leaves some out. This table holds around 140,000 clones, roughly 80% found once. Sequencing used PBMCs. These receptors were obtained from a middle-aged man in good health and CMV-seropositive.

This chain links TRBV9 with TRBJ2-1, with 11 bases lining up with TRBD2. V gave up 4 bases and J gave up 4 bases; unmatched junction bases: 4. The CDR3 has 15 amino acids. CDR1 and CDR2 from the germline V gene are SGDLS and YYNGEE. The CDR3 here is CASSLGTSGYNEQFF. The CDR3 DNA reads TGTGCCAGCAGCCTAGGGACTAGCGGATACAATGAGCAGTTCTTC.

This clone appeared a single time. The chain links TRBV6-1 to TRBJ2-7; D might be TRBD1 (6 bases). The ends were cut back, 5 bases at V and 0 bases at J, with 14 bases in the middle. From germline, CDR1 is MNHNS and CDR2 SASEGT. The CDR3 contains 15 residues. The CDR3 coding sequence is TGTGCCAGCAGTCTAGCCGGGACAATCTCCTACGAGCAGTACTTC. Amino acids: CASSLAGTISYEQYF.

The chain is built from TRBV5-8 and TRBJ2-2, with 11 bases matching TRBD2. V gave up 4 bases and J gave up 0 bases; unmatched junction bases: 8. Germline loops: CDR1 SGHTS, CDR2 YDEGEE. The CDR3 covers 18 residues. This chain's CDR3 is CASSNRPGLAANTGELFF. CDR3 nucleotide sequence: TGTGCCAGCAGCAACAGACCGGGACTAGCGGCGAACACCGGGGAGCTGTTTTTT.

The rearrangement uses TRBV9 and TRBJ2-5; TRBD1 is a possible D gene (5 bases). The CDR3 totals 14 residues. V shed 7 bases and J shed 3 bases, with 16 bases lying between them. From germline, CDR1 is SGDLS and CDR2 YYNGEE. The CDR3 spells CASAPSTVEETQYF. CDR3 nucleotides: TGTGCCAGCGCCCCCTCGACAGTCGAAGAGACCCAGTACTTC.

This clone was found once. The chain links TRBV4-1 to TRBJ1-3; unclear D gene. The ends were cut back, 4 bases at V and 0 bases at J, with 22 bases in the middle. The CDR3 extends over 19 amino acids. Germline CDR1 MGHRA, CDR2 YSYEKL. The CDR3 reads CASSPGLLRASYSGNTIYF. CDR3 DNA: TGCGCCAGCAGCCCCGGACTTCTTCGGGCGTCCTACTCTGGAAACACCATATATTTT.

This sequence joins TRBV5-6 and TRBJ1-1; D call uncertain. Trimming removed 2 bases from V and 3 bases from J, with 20 bases in between. The germline V gene encodes CDR1 SGHDT and CDR2 YYEEEE. This CDR3 has 17 amino acids. CDR3 DNA: TGTGCCAGCAGCTTTTCCCCACACGGCTCCGGAGACACTGAAGCTTTCTTT. Amino acids: CASSFSPHGSGDTEAFF.

The chain combines TRBV21-1 with TRBJ1-4. TRBV21-1 is listed as a pseudogene. The CDR3 extends over 14 amino acids. The DNA of the CDR3 is TGTGCCAGGCACGGGAGGACAACTAATGAAAAACTGTTTTTT. Translated, it gives CARHGRTTNEKLFF.

This chain uses TRBV10-3 with TRBJ2-1, with 7 bases that match TRBD2. The V gene end was trimmed by 7 bases and the J gene end by 6 bases; junction bases not matched to a gene: 6. The CDR3 sequence is 13 residues long. Per the germline V gene, CDR1 is ENHRY and CDR2 is SYGVKD. DNA of the CDR3: TGTGCCATCACGCGGGAGCCCCGCAATGAGCAGTTCTTC. The encoded protein is CAITREPRNEQFF.

In DNA, the CDR3 is TGTGCCAGCCCCTCCGGGGCCAACGTCCTGACTTTC. Translating gives CASPSGANVLTF. V gene TRBV27 combines with J gene TRBJ2-6, with D uncertain. Trimming took 8 bases from V and 4 from J, leaving 6 bases between them. Germline V lookup: CDR1 MNHEY, CDR2 SMNVEV (reference sequence). The CDR3 has 12 amino acids.

The gene calls are TRBV5-1 and TRBJ2-7; perhaps TRBD2 as D (8 bases). Trimming cost V 4 bases and J 0 bases, with 17 bases left between them. CDR1 SGHRS and CDR2 YFSETQ come from the germline V gene. The CDR3 has 16 amino acids. Written as DNA, the CDR3 is TGCGCCAGCAGCGCACAGGGGAGCGGGAGCTCCTACGAGCAGTACTTC. Translation gives CASSAQGSGSSYEQYF.

The chain carries TRBV14 and TRBJ2-5; D is unclear. V dropped 0 bases and J dropped 7 bases, with 12 bases sitting between them. This CDR3 is 14 amino acids long. Germline V gene sequence: CDR1 SGHDN, CDR2 FVKESK. The CDR3 reads CASSQDPLGGTQYF. In nucleotides, the CDR3 is TGTGCCAGCAGCCAAGATCCCCTCGGCGGGACCCAGTACTTC.

This clone was counted only a few times. The rearrangement joins TRBV15 to TRBJ2-7, with 12 bases matching TRBD1. This CDR3 is 15 amino acids long. CDR1 is LNHNV and CDR2 is YYDKDF in the germline V gene (reference sequence). Unmatched junction bases numbered 3, after V lost 1 base and J lost 5 bases. DNA for the CDR3: TGTGCCACCAGCAGAGGGGGACAGGGGGCCCACGAGCAGTACTTC. Amino acids: CATSRGGQGAHEQYF.

This clone appeared once. J is TRBJ2-1 and V is TRBV28, with TRBD2 matching 13 bases. The CDR3 totals 16 residues. Germline V gene sequence: CDR1 MDHEN, CDR2 SYDVKM. V lost 6 bases and J lost 10; bases outside the gene matches: 12. DNA of the CDR3: TGTGCCAGCAGCCCCCCCGGACTAGCGGGAGCTACCGAGCAGTTCTTC. It translates to CASSPPGLAGATEQFF.

The chain joins TRBV5-6 to TRBJ2-5, with D possibly TRBD1 on 6 matching bases. The DNA matches TRBJ2-7 better at its end, which makes the J call doubtful. Germline CDR1 and CDR2: SGHDT and YYEEEE. The CDR3 extends over 15 amino acids. The CDR3 loop is CASSLSGTRGYEQYF. CDR3 nucleotide sequence: TGTGCCAGCAGCTTGTCGGGGACACGAGGCTACGAGCAGTACTTC.

The genes are TRBV5-1 and TRBJ2-3; 9 positions match TRBD2. The CDR3 loop spans 15 amino acids. V gave up 5 bases and J gave up 6 bases; unmatched junction bases: 10. Germline CDR1 is SGHRS and CDR2 is YFSETQ. CDR3 residues: CASRRLAAIGDTQYF. CDR3 DNA: TGCGCCAGCAGGCGACTAGCGGCGATTGGGGATACGCAGTATTTT.

V gene TRBV4-3 combines with J gene TRBJ1-5; tentative D call: TRBD1 (6 bases). The CDR3 contains 16 residues. Germline V gene sequence: CDR1 LGHNA, CDR2 YSLEER. Trimming stripped 0 bases from V and 6 bases from J, with 15 bases between. The CDR3 spells CASSQDLGGGGQPQHF. For the CDR3, the DNA is TGCGCCAGCAGCCAAGATTTGGGGGGCGGGGGTCAGCCCCAGCATTTT.

J is TRBJ1-1 and V is TRBV19; 7 nucleotides match TRBD1. Germline assignment: CDR1 LNHDA and CDR2 SQIVND (reference sequence). Trimming removed 4 bases from V and 5 bases from J; junction bases left unmatched: 7. The CDR3 contains 14 residues. As DNA, the CDR3 is TGTGCCAGTAGTACACAGGGGCCGAGGACTGAAGCTTTCTTT. Translating it yields CASSTQGPRTEAFF.

V is TRBV2 and J is TRBJ2-7; tentative D call: TRBD2 (5 bases). Trimming left V 6 bases short and J 6 bases short, with 9 bases between. The CDR3 totals 11 residues. Germline V lookup: CDR1 SNHLY, CDR2 FYNNEI. Here the CDR3 reads CASRRRIEQYF. The CDR3 region has the DNA TGTGCCAGCAGGCGGAGGATCGAGCAGTACTTC.